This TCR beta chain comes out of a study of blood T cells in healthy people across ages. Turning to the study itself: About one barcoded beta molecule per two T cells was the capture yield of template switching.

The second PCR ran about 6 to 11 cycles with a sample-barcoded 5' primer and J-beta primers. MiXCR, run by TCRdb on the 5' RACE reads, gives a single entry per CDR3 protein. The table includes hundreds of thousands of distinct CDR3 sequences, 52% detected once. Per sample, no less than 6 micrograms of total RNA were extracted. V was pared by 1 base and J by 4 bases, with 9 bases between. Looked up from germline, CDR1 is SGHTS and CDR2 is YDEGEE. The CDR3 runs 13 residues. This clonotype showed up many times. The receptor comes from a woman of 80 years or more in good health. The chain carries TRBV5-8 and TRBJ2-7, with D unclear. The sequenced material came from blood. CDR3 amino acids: CASSLFGGYEQYF. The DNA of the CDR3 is TGTGCCAGCAGCTTGTTCGGCGGATACGAGCAGTACTTC.